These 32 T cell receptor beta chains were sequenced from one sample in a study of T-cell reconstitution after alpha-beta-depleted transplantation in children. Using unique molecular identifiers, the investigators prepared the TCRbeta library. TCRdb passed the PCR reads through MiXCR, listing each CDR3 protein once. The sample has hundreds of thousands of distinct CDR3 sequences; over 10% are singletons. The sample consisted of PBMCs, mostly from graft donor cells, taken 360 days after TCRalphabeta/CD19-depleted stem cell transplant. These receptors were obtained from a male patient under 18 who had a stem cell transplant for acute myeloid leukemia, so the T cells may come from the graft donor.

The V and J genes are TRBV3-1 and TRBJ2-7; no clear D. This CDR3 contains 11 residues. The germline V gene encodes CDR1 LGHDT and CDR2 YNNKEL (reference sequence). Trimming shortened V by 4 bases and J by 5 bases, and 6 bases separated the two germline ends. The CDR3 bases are TGTGCCAGCAGCCGTTATGACGAGCAGTACTTC. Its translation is CASSRYDEQYF.

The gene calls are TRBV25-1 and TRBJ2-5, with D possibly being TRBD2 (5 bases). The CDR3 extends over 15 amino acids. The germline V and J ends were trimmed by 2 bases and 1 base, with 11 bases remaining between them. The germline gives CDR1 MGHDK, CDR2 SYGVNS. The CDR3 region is CASSERLIRQETQYF. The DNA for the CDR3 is TGTGCCAGCAGTGAAAGACTAATCCGCCAAGAGACCCAGTACTTC.

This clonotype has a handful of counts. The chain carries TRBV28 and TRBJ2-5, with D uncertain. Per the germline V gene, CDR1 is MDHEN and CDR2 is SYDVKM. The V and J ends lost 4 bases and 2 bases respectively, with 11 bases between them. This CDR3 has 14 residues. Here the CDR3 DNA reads TGTGCCAGCAGTTCAATGGATTTTCAAGAGACCCAGTACTTC. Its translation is CASSSMDFQETQYF.

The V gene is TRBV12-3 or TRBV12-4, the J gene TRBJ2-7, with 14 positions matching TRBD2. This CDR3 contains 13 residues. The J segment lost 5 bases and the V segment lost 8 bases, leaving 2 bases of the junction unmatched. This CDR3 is CASRGLAGDEQYF. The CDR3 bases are TGTGCCAGCCGGGGACTAGCGGGAGACGAGCAGTACTTC.

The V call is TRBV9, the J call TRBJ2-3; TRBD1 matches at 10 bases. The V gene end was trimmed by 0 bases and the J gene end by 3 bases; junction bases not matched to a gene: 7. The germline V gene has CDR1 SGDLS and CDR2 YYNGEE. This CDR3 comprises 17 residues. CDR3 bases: TGTGCCAGCAGCGTAGCGGCGACAGGGGGCCGGACAGATACGCAGTATTTT. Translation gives CASSVAATGGRTDTQYF.

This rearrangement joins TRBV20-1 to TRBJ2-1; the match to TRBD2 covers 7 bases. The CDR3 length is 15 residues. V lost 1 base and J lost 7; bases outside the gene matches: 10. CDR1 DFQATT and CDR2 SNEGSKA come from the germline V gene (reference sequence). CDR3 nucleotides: TGCAGTGCTAGAGTACTTCTCCTAGCGGCAAATGAGCAGTTCTTC. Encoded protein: CSARVLLLAANEQFF.

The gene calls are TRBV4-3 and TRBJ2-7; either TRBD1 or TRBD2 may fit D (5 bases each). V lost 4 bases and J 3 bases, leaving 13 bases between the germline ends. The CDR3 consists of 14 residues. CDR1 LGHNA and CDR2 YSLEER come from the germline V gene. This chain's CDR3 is CASSRLRDVYEQYF. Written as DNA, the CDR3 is TGCGCCAGCAGCCGGCTCCGGGACGTCTACGAGCAGTACTTC.

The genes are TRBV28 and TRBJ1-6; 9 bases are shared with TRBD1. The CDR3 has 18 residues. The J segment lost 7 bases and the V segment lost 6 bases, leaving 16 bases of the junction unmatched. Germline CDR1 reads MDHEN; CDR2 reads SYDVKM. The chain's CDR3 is CASSPLIGTGRLNSPLHF. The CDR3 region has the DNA TGTGCCAGCAGCCCGCTTATTGGGACAGGGCGATTAAATTCACCCCTCCACTTT. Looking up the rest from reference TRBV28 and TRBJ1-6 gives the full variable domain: DVKVTQSSRYLVKRTGEKVFLECVQDMDHENMFWYRQDPGLGLRLIYFSYDVKMKEKGDIPEGYSVSREKKERFSLILESASTNQTSMYLCASSPLIGTGRLNSPLHFGNGTRLTVT.

The CDR3 sequence: CASSLRLAGDYNEQFF. In nucleotides, the CDR3 is TGTGCCAGCAGCTTAAGGCTAGCGGGGGACTACAATGAGCAGTTCTTC. This chain joins TRBV7-9 and TRBJ2-1, with TRBD2 identical over 10 bases. The CDR3 has 16 residues. V lost 2 bases to trimming and J lost 3 bases; unmatched junction nucleotides: 4. The germline V gene has CDR1 SEHNR and CDR2 FQNEAQ (reference sequence).

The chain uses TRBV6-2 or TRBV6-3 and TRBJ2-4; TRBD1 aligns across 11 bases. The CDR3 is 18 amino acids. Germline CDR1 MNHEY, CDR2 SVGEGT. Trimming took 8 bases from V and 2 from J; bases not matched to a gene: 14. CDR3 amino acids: CASGQGARVRRSKNIQYF. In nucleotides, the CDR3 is TGTGCCAGCGGACAGGGGGCAAGAGTTCGTCGGTCCAAAAACATTCAGTACTTC.

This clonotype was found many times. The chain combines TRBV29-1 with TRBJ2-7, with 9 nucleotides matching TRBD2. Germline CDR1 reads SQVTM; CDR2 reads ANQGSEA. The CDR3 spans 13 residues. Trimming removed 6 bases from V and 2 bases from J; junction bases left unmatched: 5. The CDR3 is CSVRLAAAYEQYF. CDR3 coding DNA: TGCAGCGTACGACTAGCGGCTGCCTACGAGCAGTACTTC.

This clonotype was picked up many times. CDR3 loop: CASSQDRGESGTGELFF. The CDR3 region has the DNA TGCGCCAGCAGCCAAGATCGGGGGGAGAGCGGCACCGGGGAGCTGTTTTTT. The chain couples TRBV4-3 to TRBJ2-2; 7 bases are a match to TRBD2. V was pared by 0 bases and J by 4 bases, with 8 bases of the junction left unmatched. The CDR3 has 17 amino acids. From germline, CDR1 is LGHNA and CDR2 YSLEER.

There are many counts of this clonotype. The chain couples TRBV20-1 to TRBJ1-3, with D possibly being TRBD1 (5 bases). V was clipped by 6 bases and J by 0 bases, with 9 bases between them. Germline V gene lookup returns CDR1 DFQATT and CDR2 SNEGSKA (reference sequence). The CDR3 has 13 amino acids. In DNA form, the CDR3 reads TGCAGTGCCGACAGCCCCTCTGGAAACACCATATATTTT. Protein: CSADSPSGNTIYF.

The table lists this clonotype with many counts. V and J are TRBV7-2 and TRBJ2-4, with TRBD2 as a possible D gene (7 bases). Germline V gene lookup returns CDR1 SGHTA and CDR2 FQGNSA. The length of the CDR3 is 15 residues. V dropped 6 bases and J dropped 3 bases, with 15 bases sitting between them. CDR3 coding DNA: TGTGCCAGCAGGGAAGGGGGGGAGGGCAAAAACATTCAGTACTTC. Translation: CASREGGEGKNIQYF.

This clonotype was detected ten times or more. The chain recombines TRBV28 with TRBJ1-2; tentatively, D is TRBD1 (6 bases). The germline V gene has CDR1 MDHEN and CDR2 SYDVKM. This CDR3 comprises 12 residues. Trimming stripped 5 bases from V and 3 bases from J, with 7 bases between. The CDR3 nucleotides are TGTGCCAGCAGTACAGGGTACTATGGCTACACCTTC. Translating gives CASSTGYYGYTF.

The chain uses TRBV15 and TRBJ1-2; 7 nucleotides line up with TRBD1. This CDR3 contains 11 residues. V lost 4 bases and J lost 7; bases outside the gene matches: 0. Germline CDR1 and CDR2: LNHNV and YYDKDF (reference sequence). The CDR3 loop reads CATSTGGGYTF. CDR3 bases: TGTGCCACCAGCACAGGGGGTGGCTACACCTTC.

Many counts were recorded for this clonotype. CDR3 in DNA: TGCAGCGTTGAAGAGGGACTCAGTGAGCAGTTCTTC. Translated: CSVEEGLSEQFF. The chain recombines TRBV29-1 with TRBJ2-1; D is possibly TRBD2 (6 bases). CDR1 SQVTM and CDR2 ANQGSEA come from the germline V gene. V gave up 0 bases and J gave up 9 bases, with 9 bases separating them. The CDR3 contains 12 residues.

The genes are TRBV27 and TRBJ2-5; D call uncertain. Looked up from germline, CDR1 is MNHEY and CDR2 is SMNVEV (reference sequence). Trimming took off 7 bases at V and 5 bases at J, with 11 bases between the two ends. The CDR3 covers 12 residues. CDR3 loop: CASNRVQETQYF. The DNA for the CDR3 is TGTGCCAGCAATAGGGTCCAGGAGACCCAGTACTTC.

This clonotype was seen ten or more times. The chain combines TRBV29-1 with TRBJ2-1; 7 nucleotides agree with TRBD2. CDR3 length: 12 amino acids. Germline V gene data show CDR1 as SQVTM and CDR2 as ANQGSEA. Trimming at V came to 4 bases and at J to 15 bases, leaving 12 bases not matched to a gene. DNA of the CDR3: TGCAGCGTTGTGGGACTATCATGGTTGCGGTTCTTC. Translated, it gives CSVVGLSWLRFF.

The CDR3 nucleotides read TGTGCCAGGACAGAGAACACCGGGGAGCTGTTTTTT. It specifies CARTENTGELFF. The V and J genes are TRBV10-3 and TRBJ2-2, with a possible D match to TRBD1 (6 bases). Germline CDR1 and CDR2: ENHRY and SYGVKD. The CDR3 sequence is 12 residues long. Trimming pared 10 bases from V and 1 base from J, leaving 7 bases between.

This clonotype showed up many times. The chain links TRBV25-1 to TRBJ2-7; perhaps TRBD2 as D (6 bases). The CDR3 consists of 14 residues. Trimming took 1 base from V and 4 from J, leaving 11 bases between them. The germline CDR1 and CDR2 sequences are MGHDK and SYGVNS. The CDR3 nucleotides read TGTGCCAGCAGTGAATTGGACGGGAGTTACGAGCAGTACTTC. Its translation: CASSELDGSYEQYF.

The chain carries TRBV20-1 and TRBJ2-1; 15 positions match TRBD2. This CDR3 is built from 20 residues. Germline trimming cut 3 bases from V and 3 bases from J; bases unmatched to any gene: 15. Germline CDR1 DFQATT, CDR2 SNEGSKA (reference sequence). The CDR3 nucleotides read TGCAGTGCTAGTCCACCACCGGGACTAGCGGGAGGAGGGGGCTACAATGAGCAGTTCTTC. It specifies CSASPPPGLAGGGGYNEQFF.

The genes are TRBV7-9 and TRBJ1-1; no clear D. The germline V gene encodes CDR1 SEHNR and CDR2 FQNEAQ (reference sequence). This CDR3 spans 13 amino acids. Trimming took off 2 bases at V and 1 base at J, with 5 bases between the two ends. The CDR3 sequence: CASSLPQNTEAFF. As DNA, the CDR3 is TGTGCCAGCAGCTTACCCCAGAACACTGAAGCTTTCTTT.

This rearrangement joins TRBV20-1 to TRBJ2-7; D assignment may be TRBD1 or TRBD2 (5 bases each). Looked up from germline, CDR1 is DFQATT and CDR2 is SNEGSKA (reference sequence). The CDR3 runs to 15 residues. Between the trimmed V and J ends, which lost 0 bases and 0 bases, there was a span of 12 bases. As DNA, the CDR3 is TGCAGTGCTAGAGATCTGGGGACGAGCTCCTACGAGCAGTACTTC. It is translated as CSARDLGTSSYEQYF.

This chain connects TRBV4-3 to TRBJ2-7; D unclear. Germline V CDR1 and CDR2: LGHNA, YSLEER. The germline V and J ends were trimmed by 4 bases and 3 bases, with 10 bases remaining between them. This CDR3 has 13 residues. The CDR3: CASSPKGGYEQYF. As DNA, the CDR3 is TGCGCCAGCAGCCCGAAGGGCGGCTACGAGCAGTACTTC.

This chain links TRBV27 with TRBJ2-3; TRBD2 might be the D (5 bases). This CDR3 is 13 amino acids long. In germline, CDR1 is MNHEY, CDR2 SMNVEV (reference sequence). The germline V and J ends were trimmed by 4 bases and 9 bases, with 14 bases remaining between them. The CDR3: CASSSRPRGTQYF. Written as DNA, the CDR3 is TGTGCCAGCAGTTCTCGGCCACGAGGGACGCAGTATTTT.

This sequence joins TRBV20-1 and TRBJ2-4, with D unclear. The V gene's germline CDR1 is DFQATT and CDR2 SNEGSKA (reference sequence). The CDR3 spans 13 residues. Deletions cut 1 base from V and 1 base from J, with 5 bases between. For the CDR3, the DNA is TGCAGTGCTAGAGGTGCGGCCAAAAACATTCAGTACTTC. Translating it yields CSARGAAKNIQYF.

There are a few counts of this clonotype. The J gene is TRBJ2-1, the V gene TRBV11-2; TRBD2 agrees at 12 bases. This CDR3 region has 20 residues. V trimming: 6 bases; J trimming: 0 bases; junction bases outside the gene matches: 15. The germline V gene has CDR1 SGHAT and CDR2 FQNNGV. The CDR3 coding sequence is TGTGCCAGCAGTCACGCCCGGTCTAGCGGGAGGGCCAGCTCCTACAATGAGCAGTTCTTC. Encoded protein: CASSHARSSGRASSYNEQFF.

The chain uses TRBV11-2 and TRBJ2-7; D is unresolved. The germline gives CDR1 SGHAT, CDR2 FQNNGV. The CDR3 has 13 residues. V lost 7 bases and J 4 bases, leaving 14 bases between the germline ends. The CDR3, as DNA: TGTGCCAGCACGAGGATTTCGTCTTACGAGCAGTACTTC. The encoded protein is CASTRISSYEQYF.

Here the CDR3 reads CSALRTPGPNTGELFF. Written as DNA, the CDR3 is TGCAGTGCTCTACGGACGCCTGGGCCGAACACCGGGGAGCTGTTTTTT. The V gene is TRBV20-1, the J gene TRBJ2-2; D uncertain. The CDR3 totals 16 residues. Germline-derived CDR1 and CDR2 are DFQATT and SNEGSKA (reference sequence). Trimming took off 5 bases at V and 0 bases at J, with 16 bases between the two ends.

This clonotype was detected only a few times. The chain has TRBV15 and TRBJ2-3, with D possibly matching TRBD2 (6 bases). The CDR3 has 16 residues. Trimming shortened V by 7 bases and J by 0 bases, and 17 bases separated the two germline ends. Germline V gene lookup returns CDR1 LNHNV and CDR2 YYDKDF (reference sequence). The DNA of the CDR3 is TGTGCCACCACCCAGAGGGGAGGCTCTAGCACAGATACGCAGTATTTT. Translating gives CATTQRGGSSTDTQYF. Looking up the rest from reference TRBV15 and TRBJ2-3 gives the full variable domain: DAMVIQNPRYQVTQFGKPVTLSCSQTLNHNVMYWYQQKSSQAPKLLFHYYDKDFNNEADTPDNFQSRRPNTSFCFLDIRSPGLGDTAMYLCATTQRGGSSTDTQYFGPGTRLTVL.

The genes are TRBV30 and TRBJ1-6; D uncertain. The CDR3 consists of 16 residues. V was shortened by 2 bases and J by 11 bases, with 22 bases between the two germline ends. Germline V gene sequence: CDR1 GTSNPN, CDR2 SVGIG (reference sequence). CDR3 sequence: CAWSPPRTRLRPPLHF. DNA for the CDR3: TGTGCCTGGAGTCCCCCCAGGACCCGGCTCCGACCACCCCTCCACTTT.